The entry below describes one T cell receptor (beta chain). This CDR3 has 15 amino acids. The V gene's germline CDR1 is LNHDA and CDR2 SQIVND (reference sequence). V lost 3 bases, J lost 2 bases, and 13 bases lay in between. This sample is drawn from a study of blood T cell repertoires in COVID-19. Study background: Acute-phase and convalescent COVID-19 samples originated in the United States, Italy and Spain.

Clones were sequenced by immunoSEQ multiplex PCR, and TCRdb holds only the in-frame ones, with some missing. The table has about 170,000 clones, around 90% seen once. The source of this sequence is a man between 50 and 59 years old who had recovered from COVID-19. Sequenced input: peripheral blood. This chain joins TRBV19 and TRBJ2-5; D gene ambiguous. The CDR3 DNA reads as TGTGCCAGTAGTATGGATAGTGCGGTTCAAGAGACCCAGTACTTC. It codes for CASSMDSAVQETQYF.